The 27 T cell receptor beta chains below all came from one sample that was sequenced in a study of cytomegalovirus exposure and HLA in healthy donors. The PCR had 60 Vbeta and 13 Jbeta primers. TCRdb's table, derived via immunoSEQ multiplex PCR, lists solely in-frame clones and lacks some. The sample shows around 230,000 clones, 70% to 90% of them seen only once. The sample consisted of PBMCs. The receptor set was obtained from a girl aged 2 to 9 in good health and CMV-seronegative.

The chain has TRBV19 and TRBJ2-1; no definite D call. The CDR3 is 15 amino acids. V lost 2 bases and J 0 bases, leaving 8 bases between the germline ends. Per germline, CDR1 LNHDA and CDR2 SQIVND (reference sequence). The CDR3 loop reads CASSILGSSYNEQFF. In DNA form, the CDR3 reads TGTGCCAGTAGTATACTAGGTAGCTCCTACAATGAGCAGTTCTTC.

In DNA, the CDR3 is TGTGCCAGCAGTCTTAGCGGGGGGCCAAAATACAATGAGCAGTTCTTC. This translates into CASSLSGGPKYNEQFF. This chain joins TRBV9 and TRBJ2-1; 10 nucleotides align to TRBD2. CDR1 and CDR2 from the germline V gene are SGDLS and YYNGEE. V trimming: 5 bases; J trimming: 4 bases; junction bases outside the gene matches: 9. The CDR3 has 16 amino acids.

The genes are TRBV2 and TRBJ2-7; TRBD1 matches 8 bases. Losses at the gene ends were 2 bases for V and 5 bases for J; bases not matched to a gene: 2. The CDR3 runs 13 residues. Germline values: CDR1 SNHLY, CDR2 FYNNEI. In DNA form, the CDR3 reads TGTGCCAGCAGTGAACAGGGGGCGGACGAGCAGTACTTC. Amino acid sequence: CASSEQGADEQYF.

This clone was observed once. The gene calls are TRBV29-1 and TRBJ1-5; the D gene is possibly TRBD1 (5 bases). CDR3 length: 13 residues. V shed 7 bases and J shed 5 bases, with 15 bases lying between them. Germline V gives CDR1 SQVTM, CDR2 ANQGSEA. This CDR3 reads CSAQGQGDQPQHF. CDR3 DNA: TGCAGCGCCCAAGGGCAGGGTGATCAGCCCCAGCATTTT.

This chain uses TRBV28 with TRBJ1-5; D remains unclear. Trimming removed 4 bases from V and 2 bases from J, with 9 bases in between. The CDR3 has 14 residues. Germline assignment: CDR1 MDHEN and CDR2 SYDVKM. The DNA for the CDR3 is TGTGCCAGCAGTTCTCACCAGGGCAATCAGCCCCAGCATTTT. Protein product: CASSSHQGNQPQHF. The full variable domain, completed using reference TRBV28 and TRBJ1-5, is DVKVTQSSRYLVKRTGEKVFLECVQDMDHENMFWYRQDPGLGLRLIYFSYDVKMKEKGDIPEGYSVSREKKERFSLILESASTNQTSMYLCASSSHQGNQPQHFGDGTRLSIL.

V gene TRBV27 combines with J gene TRBJ1-5; D possibly corresponds to TRBD1 (5 bases). The length of the CDR3 is 15 residues. Trimming removed 3 bases from V and 3 bases from J, with 12 bases in between. Germline CDR1 reads MNHEY; CDR2 reads SMNVEV (reference sequence). The CDR3 DNA follows: TGTGCCAGCAGTTTGGCCCCAGGGAACAATCAGCCCCAGCATTTT. Amino acid sequence: CASSLAPGNNQPQHF.

The chain employs TRBV7-3 and TRBJ2-7, with D maybe TRBD1 (6 bases). V lost 0 bases and J lost 4, with 13 bases in between. Germline V lookup: CDR1 SGHTA, CDR2 FQGTGA. This CDR3 region has 15 residues. CDR3 amino acids: CASSLTGHDIYEQYF. The CDR3 DNA sequence: TGTGCCAGCAGCTTAACGGGACACGACATTTACGAGCAGTACTTC. The full variable domain, completed using reference TRBV7-3 and TRBJ2-7, is GAGVSQTPSNKVTEKGKYVELRCDPISGHTALYWYRQSLGQGPEFLIYFQGTGAADDSGLPNDRFFAVRPEGSVSTLKIQRTERGDSAVYLCASSLTGHDIYEQYFGPGTRLTVT.

This clone appeared a few times. The V gene is TRBV6-5, the J gene TRBJ1-1, with a weak D call TRBD1 (6 bases). The CDR3 sequence is 14 residues long. Trimming shortened V by 0 bases and J by 8 bases, and 13 bases separated the two germline ends. Germline loops: CDR1 MNHEY, CDR2 SVGAGI. The CDR3 nucleotides read TGTGCCAGCAGTTACTCGCAGGGGTGGGTAGAAGCTTTCTTT. It translates to CASSYSQGWVEAFF.

The rearrangement links TRBV30 to TRBJ2-7; no reliable D call. Trimming shortened V by 0 bases and J by 12 bases, and 15 bases separated the two germline ends. This CDR3 comprises 12 residues. Looked up from germline, CDR1 is GTSNPN and CDR2 is SVGIG (reference sequence). CDR3 in amino acids: CAWSVTSNPGYF. In DNA form, the CDR3 reads TGTGCCTGGAGTGTAACTTCAAACCCGGGGTACTTC. Variable domain in full (rest from reference TRBV30 and TRBJ2-7): SQTIHQWPATLVQPVGSPLSLECTVEGTSNPNLYWYRQAAGRGLQLLFYSVGIGQISSEVPQNLSASRPQDRQFILSSKKLLLSDSGFYLCAWSVTSNPGYFGPGTRLTVT.

This clone was seen a few times. The chain couples TRBV11-2 to TRBJ2-3; 12 bases are a match to TRBD2. After removal of 3 bases from V and 7 bases from J, the junction contained 17 bases not matched to a gene. CDR1 is SGHAT and CDR2 is FQNNGV in the germline V gene. CDR3 length equals 19 residues. The CDR3 region is CASSFSTSGSSTPTYTQYF. As DNA, the CDR3 is TGTGCCAGCAGCTTCTCGACTAGCGGGAGTTCCACACCCACGTATACGCAGTATTTT.

About this clone itself: The sample has other DNA sequences that encode this CDR3 too. The genes are TRBV5-6 and TRBJ2-7, with 7 bases aligning to TRBD2. CDR1 and CDR2 (germline): SGHDT, YYEEEE. The CDR3 has 14 amino acids. Losses at the gene ends were 0 bases for V and 0 bases for J; bases not matched to a gene: 0. The CDR3 is CASSLGGSSYEQYF. The CDR3 DNA is TGTGCCAGCAGCTTGGGCGGGAGCTCCTACGAGCAGTACTTC.

The genes are TRBV12-5 and TRBJ2-7; possibly TRBD1 for D (5 bases). CDR3 length equals 16 residues. Germline CDR1 LGHNT, CDR2 FRNRAP. V was pared by 0 bases and J by 0 bases, with 12 bases between. CDR3 nucleotides: TGTGCTAGTGGTTTGGTAAAGGACACTCTCTCCTACGAGCAGTACTTC. This translates into CASGLVKDTLSYEQYF.

This rearrangement joins TRBV7-8 to TRBJ2-2, with 8 bases aligning to TRBD1. This CDR3 has 15 amino acids. Trimming took 5 bases from V and 4 from J; bases not matched to a gene: 6. Looked up from germline, CDR1 is SGHVS and CDR2 is FQNEAQ. DNA of the CDR3: TGTGCCAGCAGCCGGGACAGGCCCTTCACCGGGGAGCTGTTTTTT. Translating gives CASSRDRPFTGELFF. Complete variable domain (other parts from reference TRBV7-8 and TRBJ2-2): GAGVSQSPRYKVAKRGQDVALRCDPISGHVSLFWYQQALGQGPEFLTYFQNEAQLDKSGLPSDRFFAERPEGSVSTLKIQRTQQEDSAVYLCASSRDRPFTGELFFGEGSRLTVL.

This chain uses TRBV6-5 with TRBJ2-1, with 8 nucleotides matching TRBD1. There are 14 residues in the CDR3. Germline values: CDR1 MNHEY, CDR2 SVGAGI. V lost 5 bases and J lost 3; bases outside the gene matches: 3. The CDR3 coding sequence is TGTGCCAGCAGTCCTGACAGGGGCTACAATGAGCAGTTCTTC. This translates into CASSPDRGYNEQFF.

This clone was seen a few times. The rearrangement uses TRBV18 and TRBJ2-1; D possibly corresponds to TRBD2 (5 bases). This CDR3 is 13 amino acids long. V was clipped by 4 bases and J by 4 bases, with 8 bases between them. Germline-derived CDR1 and CDR2 are KGHSH and LQKENI. The CDR3 loop is CASSLARYNEQFF. In DNA form, the CDR3 reads TGTGCCAGCTCACTAGCGCGGTACAATGAGCAGTTCTTC. Full variable domain (remainder filled in from reference TRBV18 and TRBJ2-1): NAGVMQNPRHLVRRRGQEARLRCSPMKGHSHVYWYRQLPEEGLKFMVYLQKENIIDESGMPKERFSAEFPKEGPSILRIQQVVRGDSAAYFCASSLARYNEQFFGPGTRLTVL.

CDR3 loop: CAISESGLSYNEQFF. The DNA of the CDR3 is TGTGCCATCAGTGAGTCGGGACTTTCCTACAATGAGCAGTTCTTC. The chain employs TRBV10-3 and TRBJ2-1; TRBD2 might be the D (6 bases). The V and J ends lost 0 bases and 1 base respectively, with 7 bases between them. Germline V gene data show CDR1 as ENHRY and CDR2 as SYGVKD. This CDR3 has 15 amino acids.

The chain links TRBV7-9 to TRBJ2-7; tentative D call: TRBD1 (6 bases). Per germline, CDR1 SEHNR and CDR2 FQNEAQ (reference sequence). The CDR3 runs to 13 residues. V dropped 6 bases and J dropped 7 bases, with 16 bases sitting between them. In nucleotides, the CDR3 is TGTGCCAGCAGACTGACAGGCCCGGGGGAGCAGTACTTC. As protein: CASRLTGPGEQYF.

The V gene is TRBV5-4, the J gene TRBJ2-7; TRBD2 matches 10 bases. The CDR3 extends over 15 amino acids. Germline trimming cut 0 bases from V and 2 bases from J; bases unmatched to any gene: 2. Germline assignment: CDR1 SGHNT and CDR2 YYREEE (reference sequence). In DNA form, the CDR3 reads TGTGCCAGCAGCTTGGGGACTAGCGGTCCCTACGAGCAGTACTTC. Its translation: CASSLGTSGPYEQYF. Based on the CDR3 plus reference TRBV5-4 and TRBJ2-7, the full variable domain is ETGVTQSPTHLIKTRGQQVTLRCSSQSGHNTVSWYQQALGQGPQFIFQYYREEENGRGNFPPRFSGLQFPNYSSELNVNALELDDSALYLCASSLGTSGPYEQYFGPGTRLTVT.

This clone was counted a single time. Relative to the germline gene, one junction end is altered; a read error may explain this. This chain links TRBV19 with TRBJ2-3, with a possible D match to TRBD1 (7 bases). There are 16 residues in the CDR3. Germline loops: CDR1 LNHDA, CDR2 SQIVND (reference sequence). The CDR3 bases are TGTGCCAGTAGTTCGACAGGGCGGGGCCTCACAGATACTCAGTATTTT. This translates into CASSSTGRGLTDTQYF. The complete variable domain, with remaining parts taken from reference TRBV19 and TRBJ2-3, reads DGGITQSPKYLFRKEGQNVTLSCEQNLNHDAMYWYRQDPGQGLRLIYYSQIVNDFQKGDIAEGYSVSREKKESFPLTVTSAQKNPTAFYLCASSSTGRGLTDTQYFGPGTRLTVL.

A few counts support this clone. The rearrangement links TRBV10-3 to TRBJ2-1, with D possibly being TRBD2 (6 bases). The V gene's germline CDR1 is ENHRY and CDR2 SYGVKD. V was trimmed by 4 bases and J by 9 bases, leaving 16 bases between them. There are 14 residues in the CDR3. Here the CDR3 reads CAISVGGSESEQFF. The CDR3 nucleotides read TGTGCCATCAGTGTTGGGGGGTCGGAAAGTGAGCAGTTCTTC.

The chain has TRBV7-6 and TRBJ2-3; 14 bases agree with TRBD2. V shed 0 bases, J shed 9 bases, and the junction held 14 bases outside the gene matches. Germline CDR1 reads SGHVS; CDR2 reads FNYEAQ. The CDR3 sequence is 19 residues long. The CDR3 loop is CASSLAPPGLAGEGMTQYF. The CDR3 DNA reads TGTGCCAGCAGCTTAGCCCCACCGGGACTAGCGGGAGAAGGGATGACGCAGTATTTT.

CDR3 amino acids: CASRIDPAATEAFF. The CDR3 DNA is TGTGCCAGCAGGATCGACCCCGCGGCCACTGAAGCTTTCTTT. This chain connects TRBV6-1 to TRBJ1-1; the D is unclear. The CDR3 has 14 amino acids. Trimming stripped 6 bases from V and 4 bases from J, with 15 bases between. Per the germline V gene, CDR1 is MNHNS and CDR2 is SASEGT.

The chain carries TRBV28 and TRBJ1-5, with 7 bases identical to TRBD1. The ends lost 6 bases at V and 2 bases at J; junction bases unmatched: 7. The length of the CDR3 is 15 residues. CDR1 is MDHEN, CDR2 SYDVKM, per germline. CDR3 sequence reads: CASSSPGTGNQPQHF. In nucleotides, the CDR3 is TGTGCCAGCAGCTCGCCCGGGACAGGCAATCAGCCCCAGCATTTT.

V usage is TRBV19 and J usage is TRBJ2-7; D perhaps matches TRBD1 (7 bases). Trimming left V 4 bases short and J 6 bases short, with 10 bases between. The CDR3 extends over 12 amino acids. Germline values: CDR1 LNHDA, CDR2 SQIVND (reference sequence). CDR3 in DNA: TGTGCCAGTAGTAATCAGGGGGGCGAGCAGTACTTC. This codes for CASSNQGGEQYF. Full variable domain (outside the CDR3, taken from reference TRBV19 and TRBJ2-7): DGGITQSPKYLFRKEGQNVTLSCEQNLNHDAMYWYRQDPGQGLRLIYYSQIVNDFQKGDIAEGYSVSREKKESFPLTVTSAQKNPTAFYLCASSNQGGEQYFGPGTRLTVT.

The sample holds one count of this clone. This chain joins TRBV28 and TRBJ2-5, with D perhaps TRBD1 (6 bases). CDR1 and CDR2 from the germline V gene are MDHEN and SYDVKM. V dropped 2 bases and J dropped 6 bases, with 13 bases sitting between them. The CDR3 consists of 14 residues. In DNA form, the CDR3 reads TGTGCCAGCAGTTTAGGGTTGTGGGGGCAGACCCAGTACTTC. Translated, it gives CASSLGLWGQTQYF. Combining the CDR3 with reference TRBV28 and TRBJ2-5 gives the whole variable domain DVKVTQSSRYLVKRTGEKVFLECVQDMDHENMFWYRQDPGLGLRLIYFSYDVKMKEKGDIPEGYSVSREKKERFSLILESASTNQTSMYLCASSLGLWGQTQYFGPGTRLLVL.

V gene TRBV10-1 combines with J gene TRBJ2-1, with 9 bases fitting TRBD2. Germline CDR1 and CDR2: WNHNN and SYGVQD (reference sequence). The CDR3 is 14 amino acids. With 5 bases clipped from V and 6 bases from J, the junction kept 5 bases outside the gene matches. The CDR3 nucleotides are TGCGCCAGCAGTACACTAGCGGGCCGCAATGAGCAGTTCTTC. Translated, it gives CASSTLAGRNEQFF.

The rearrangement uses TRBV4-2 and TRBJ2-5; TRBD2 aligns across 8 bases. With V trimmed by 3 bases and J by 2 bases, 20 bases remained unmatched. From germline, CDR1 is LGHNA and CDR2 YNFKEQ. The length of the CDR3 is 20 residues. Here the CDR3 reads CASSHTRGAGAFPSQETQYF. CDR3 bases: TGTGCCAGCAGCCATACCAGGGGAGCGGGAGCGTTCCCGAGTCAAGAGACCCAGTACTTC.